One sample yielded the 27 T cell receptor beta chains listed below, sequenced in a study of cytomegalovirus exposure and HLA in healthy donors. The PCR made use of 60 Vbeta and 13 Jbeta primers. Some clones are missing from TCRdb's copy, which holds only in-frame ones; the method was immunoSEQ multiplex PCR. The repertoire consists of 80,000 to 95,000 clones, with approximately 63% occurring once and the leading ten covering 6.3%. The sequencing input was PBMCs. All receptors come from a woman between 25 and 40 years old in good health and CMV-seronegative.

The chain has TRBV7-8 and TRBJ1-1, with 12 bases fitting TRBD1. Germline values: CDR1 SGHVS, CDR2 FQNEAQ. The CDR3 runs 15 residues. J was trimmed by 6 bases and V by 6 bases; bases with no gene match: 8. This chain's CDR3 is CASSREGQGAPEAFF. For the CDR3, the DNA is TGTGCCAGCAGTAGGGAGGGACAGGGGGCGCCTGAAGCTTTCTTT.

This clone was counted between two and nine times. The chain combines TRBV7-8 with TRBJ2-5; 7 bases are a match to TRBD1. Germline trimming cut 5 bases from V and 4 bases from J; bases unmatched to any gene: 4. CDR3 length: 13 residues. In germline, CDR1 is SGHVS, CDR2 FQNEAQ. The DNA of the CDR3 is TGTGCCAGCAGCCCGGGACAGCCAGAGACCCAGTACTTC. Amino acid sequence: CASSPGQPETQYF.

This clone has just a few counts. The J gene is TRBJ1-2, the V gene TRBV4-1, with a possible D match to TRBD1 (5 bases). The V end lost 5 bases, the J end lost 6 bases, and 13 bases lay between the germline ends. In germline, CDR1 is MGHRA, CDR2 YSYEKL. The CDR3 sequence is 13 residues long. CDR3 nucleotides: TGCGCCAGCAGCAAGACAGAATCAAATGGCTACACCTTC. Protein product: CASSKTESNGYTF.

This clone was detected a few times. V usage is TRBV6-7 and J usage is TRBJ1-1, with a weak D call TRBD1 (5 bases). TRBV6-7 is an ORF for which the function is uncertain. V was clipped by 6 bases and J by 0 bases, with 14 bases between them. The CDR3 consists of 15 residues. The CDR3 loop is CASRPRGEVNTEAFF. The CDR3 region has the DNA TGTGCCAGCAGACCTCGGGGGGAGGTGAACACTGAAGCTTTCTTT.

The V call is TRBV5-4, the J call TRBJ2-5; 7 bases line up with TRBD2. The CDR3 is 13 amino acids. Germline V gene lookup returns CDR1 SGHNT and CDR2 YYREEE (reference sequence). V shed 3 bases and J 3 bases; nucleotides not matched to a gene: 2. CDR3 amino acids: CASSWTSKETQYF. The DNA for the CDR3 is TGTGCCAGCAGCTGGACTAGTAAAGAGACCCAGTACTTC.

The V call is TRBV5-1, the J call TRBJ2-7; TRBD2 matches 9 bases. This CDR3 contains 15 residues. Trimming took 3 bases from V and 5 from J; bases not matched to a gene: 9. Germline-derived CDR1 and CDR2 are SGHRS and YFSETQ. CDR3 amino acids: CASSSGQAGGHEQYF. The CDR3 DNA reads TGCGCCAGCAGCTCCGGACAAGCGGGGGGCCACGAGCAGTACTTC.

The V and J genes are TRBV27 and TRBJ2-1; D might be TRBD2 (6 bases). The CDR3 contains 15 residues. The V gene's germline CDR1 is MNHEY and CDR2 SMNVEV (reference sequence). The ends were cut back, 5 bases at V and 8 bases at J, with 19 bases in the middle. The CDR3 protein is CASSLRDFSQYEQFF. The CDR3 nucleotides are TGTGCCAGCAGTCTCCGGGACTTTAGTCAATATGAGCAGTTCTTC.

CDR3 coding DNA: TGTGCCAGCAGCTTCTCCCTCACAGATACGCAGTATTTT. Protein: CASSFSLTDTQYF. The J gene is TRBJ2-3, the V gene TRBV7-7; D remains unclear. Germline CDR1 is SSHAT and CDR2 is FNYEAQ (reference sequence). Trimming pared 3 bases from V and 2 bases from J, leaving 6 bases between. This CDR3 is built from 13 residues.

The J gene is TRBJ1-5, the V gene TRBV4-1, with 7 bases fitting TRBD1. Germline CDR1 and CDR2: MGHRA and YSYEKL. The CDR3 is made up of 18 amino acids. Trimming at V came to 1 base and at J to 5 bases, leaving 14 bases not matched to a gene. Here the CDR3 reads CASSQGQVVGGADQPQHF. In nucleotides, the CDR3 is TGCGCCAGCAGCCAAGGTCAGGTGGTAGGGGGCGCTGATCAGCCCCAGCATTTT.

The gene calls are TRBV30 and TRBJ2-7, with TRBD1 as a possible D gene (5 bases). This CDR3 is 13 amino acids long. Germline lookup yields CDR1 GTSNPN and CDR2 SVGIG (reference sequence). Deletions cut 2 bases from V and 7 bases from J, with 15 bases between. The CDR3 reads CAWSPGRVGEQYF. The CDR3 DNA is TGTGCCTGGAGTCCCGGCAGGGTGGGTGAGCAGTACTTC.

This clone was picked up a small number of times. This chain joins TRBV11-2 and TRBJ2-2, with a weak D call TRBD1 (6 bases). CDR1 is SGHAT, CDR2 FQNNGV, per germline. The CDR3 contains 15 residues. The V gene lost 4 bases and the J gene lost 4 bases, with 13 bases spanning the gap. CDR3 residues: CASSSRQTGTGELFF. CDR3 in DNA: TGTGCCAGCAGCTCGAGGCAGACAGGCACCGGGGAGCTGTTTTTT.

V gene TRBV19 combines with J gene TRBJ1-5; the match to TRBD1 covers 7 bases. The length of the CDR3 is 17 residues. Trimming took 3 bases from V and 6 from J; bases not matched to a gene: 14. Germline V gives CDR1 LNHDA, CDR2 SQIVND (reference sequence). For the CDR3, the DNA is TGTGCCAGTAGTATTACGGGACAGATGCAAGGGGGTCAGCCCCAGCATTTT. Residues: CASSITGQMQGGQPQHF. The whole variable domain, remainder taken from reference TRBV19 and TRBJ1-5, is DGGITQSPKYLFRKEGQNVTLSCEQNLNHDAMYWYRQDPGQGLRLIYYSQIVNDFQKGDIAEGYSVSREKKESFPLTVTSAQKNPTAFYLCASSITGQMQGGQPQHFGDGTRLSIL.

This clone was seen a few times. This rearrangement joins TRBV19 to TRBJ1-1; the D gene is possibly TRBD1 (5 bases). The germline CDR1 and CDR2 sequences are LNHDA and SQIVND (reference sequence). The V end lost 3 bases, the J end lost 5 bases, and 10 bases lay between the germline ends. This CDR3 comprises 13 residues. This chain's CDR3 is CASSIGAQTEAFF. Written as DNA, the CDR3 is TGTGCCAGTAGTATTGGGGCCCAAACTGAAGCTTTCTTT. The variable domain in full, with the rest retrieved from reference TRBV19 and TRBJ1-1, is DGGITQSPKYLFRKEGQNVTLSCEQNLNHDAMYWYRQDPGQGLRLIYYSQIVNDFQKGDIAEGYSVSREKKESFPLTVTSAQKNPTAFYLCASSIGAQTEAFFGQGTRLTVV.

The chain employs TRBV28 and TRBJ1-4, with unresolved D. CDR3 size: 14 residues. The V end was cut by 2 bases, the J end by 8 bases, with 12 bases between. Germline values: CDR1 MDHEN, CDR2 SYDVKM. CDR3 residues: CASSLAGREEKLFF. CDR3 in DNA: TGTGCCAGCAGTTTAGCAGGCCGTGAGGAAAAACTGTTTTTT.

The gene calls are TRBV19 and TRBJ1-1; 8 bases are a match to TRBD1. CDR3 length: 14 amino acids. The J segment lost 6 bases and the V segment lost 5 bases, leaving 8 bases of the junction unmatched. Per the germline V gene, CDR1 is LNHDA and CDR2 is SQIVND (reference sequence). The CDR3 loop is CASSEDRESPEAFF. The CDR3 nucleotides are TGTGCCAGTAGTGAGGACAGGGAGTCCCCTGAAGCTTTCTTT.

The J gene is TRBJ2-7, the V gene TRBV5-1; 7 positions agree with TRBD2. The CDR3 loop spans 16 amino acids. Germline V gives CDR1 SGHRS, CDR2 YFSETQ. Trimming at V came to 0 bases and at J to 5 bases, leaving 11 bases not matched to a gene. The CDR3 coding sequence is TGCGCCAGCAGCTTGGCCCTGCGGGGGTTAGTGAACGAGCAGTACTTC. Translation: CASSLALRGLVNEQYF. The whole variable domain, remainder taken from reference TRBV5-1 and TRBJ2-7, is KAGVTQTPRYLIKTRGQQVTLSCSPISGHRSVSWYQQTPGQGLQFLFEYFSETQRNKGNFPGRFSGRQFSNSRSEMNVSTLELGDSALYLCASSLALRGLVNEQYFGPGTRLTVT.

The J gene is TRBJ1-4, the V gene TRBV6-5, with TRBD1 matching over 8 bases. The germline CDR1 and CDR2 sequences are MNHEY and SVGAGI. CDR3 length: 15 amino acids. The V and J ends lost 6 bases and 4 bases, in that order; junction bases with no gene match: 7. CDR3 residues: CASRSQGALNEKLFF. The CDR3 coding sequence is TGTGCCAGCAGATCTCAGGGGGCGCTTAATGAAAAACTGTTTTTT.

The chain employs TRBV5-6 and TRBJ2-7; 12 positions match TRBD2. There are 18 residues in the CDR3. Germline V gene lookup returns CDR1 SGHDT and CDR2 YYEEEE. V shed 0 bases and J 4 bases; nucleotides not matched to a gene: 11. The CDR3 is CASSLGELRLAGEYEQYF. CDR3 coding DNA: TGTGCCAGCAGCTTGGGGGAGCTACGACTAGCGGGAGAATACGAGCAGTACTTC.

This chain links TRBV19 with TRBJ2-2; 16 positions match TRBD2. Germline V gene data show CDR1 as LNHDA and CDR2 as SQIVND (reference sequence). This CDR3 has 16 residues. V was clipped by 6 bases and J by 4 bases; unmatched bases: 2. The CDR3 reads CASRGLAGGSTGELFF. CDR3 nucleotide sequence: TGTGCCAGTAGGGGACTAGCGGGAGGGAGCACCGGGGAGCTGTTTTTT.

The chain employs TRBV9 and TRBJ1-2; D possibly corresponds to TRBD1 (6 bases). This CDR3 region has 16 residues. Trimming took 3 bases from V and 2 from J, leaving 17 bases between them. CDR1 and CDR2 from the germline V gene are SGDLS and YYNGEE. CDR3 in DNA: TGTGCCAGCAGCGGGAGGTACGGGGACACAAACTATGGCTACACCTTC. Protein: CASSGRYGDTNYGYTF.

The CDR3 loop is CASRSSYNSPLHF. Here the CDR3 DNA reads TGCGCCAGCAGGAGCTCCTATAATTCACCCCTCCACTTT. The chain uses TRBV5-1 and TRBJ1-6; no clear D. Deletions cut 5 bases from V and 0 bases from J, with 3 bases between. This CDR3 comprises 13 residues. Germline V gene data show CDR1 as SGHRS and CDR2 as YFSETQ.

J is TRBJ2-7 and V is TRBV15; a possible D gene is TRBD1 (6 bases). Trimming took 1 base from V and 7 from J, leaving 14 bases between them. Germline assignment: CDR1 LNHNV and CDR2 YYDKDF (reference sequence). CDR3 length: 14 residues. The CDR3 sequence is CATSRARDNLEQYF. The CDR3 DNA follows: TGTGCCACCAGCAGAGCTAGGGACAACCTAGAGCAGTACTTC.

V gene TRBV5-4 combines with J gene TRBJ2-7, with 10 positions matching TRBD2. V was clipped by 5 bases and J by 1 base; unmatched bases: 3. Germline loops: CDR1 SGHNT, CDR2 YYREEE (reference sequence). The CDR3 length is 14 residues. CDR3 nucleotide sequence: TGTGCCAGCAGACTAGCGGGGAGATCCTACGAGCAGTACTTC. Protein product: CASRLAGRSYEQYF.

This clone was observed once. V gene TRBV11-2 combines with J gene TRBJ2-6; D may be TRBD2 (5 bases). This CDR3 spans 17 amino acids. V lost 4 bases and J 4 bases, leaving 17 bases between the germline ends. Germline V gives CDR1 SGHAT, CDR2 FQNNGV. CDR3 sequence: CASSSPYGGLGANVLTF. Here the CDR3 DNA reads TGTGCCAGCAGCTCACCCTACGGAGGTCTCGGGGCCAACGTCCTGACTTTC.

The chain couples TRBV7-7 to TRBJ2-1, with TRBD2 identical over 8 bases. Germline CDR1 is SSHAT and CDR2 is FNYEAQ (reference sequence). Losses at the gene ends were 6 bases for V and 0 bases for J; bases not matched to a gene: 4. This CDR3 is built from 15 residues. CDR3 sequence reads: CASSKAGDSYNEQFF. Here the CDR3 DNA reads TGTGCCAGCAGTAAAGCGGGGGACTCCTACAATGAGCAGTTCTTC. Variable domain in full (rest from reference TRBV7-7 and TRBJ2-1): GAGVSQSPRYKVTKRGQDVTLRCDPISSHATLYWYQQALGQGPEFLTYFNYEAQPDKSGLPSDRFSAERPEGSISTLTIQRTEQRDSAMYRCASSKAGDSYNEQFFGPGTRLTVL.

This clone appeared a few times. V is TRBV7-9 and J is TRBJ1-1; D ambiguous. Looked up from germline, CDR1 is SEHNR and CDR2 is FQNEAQ (reference sequence). V was trimmed by 5 bases and J by 0 bases, leaving 22 bases between them. This CDR3 is 18 amino acids long. The CDR3 DNA follows: TGTGCCAGCAGCCGGGAGGGAATCACCAGTTCTTTGAACACTGAAGCTTTCTTT. Encoded protein: CASSREGITSSLNTEAFF.

This clone was counted a few times. The chain carries TRBV9 and TRBJ2-2; the D gene is possibly TRBD1 (6 bases). The ends were cut back, 0 bases at V and 6 bases at J, with 12 bases in the middle. The CDR3 runs to 15 residues. Germline lookup yields CDR1 SGDLS and CDR2 YYNGEE. CDR3 residues: CASSVVSAGAGELFF. The CDR3 DNA follows: TGTGCCAGCAGCGTAGTGTCGGCAGGGGCCGGGGAGCTGTTTTTT.